This T cell receptor beta chain is drawn from a study of technical replicates of blood from several donors. Using immunoSEQ multiplex PCR, the repertoire was profiled, and TCRdb retains in-frame clones only, with some absent. The table includes some 85,000 clones, 96% detected once. Trimming shortened V by 1 base and J by 2 bases, and 12 bases separated the two germline ends. Germline V gene data show CDR1 as LGHNA and CDR2 as YNFKEQ. CDR3 length: 16 residues. Sample: T cells isolated from PBMCs. This receptor was identified in a human donor in good health. The chain is built from TRBV4-2 and TRBJ2-1; no clear D. The CDR3 DNA reads TGTGCCAGCAGCCAAGCCATCTCACTACCCTACAATGAGCAGTTCTTC. Protein product: CASSQAISLPYNEQFF.